A single sample gave rise to the 24 T cell receptor beta chains below, sequenced in a study of cytomegalovirus exposure and HLA in healthy donors. Using immunoSEQ multiplex PCR, the repertoire was profiled, and TCRdb retains in-frame clones only, with some absent. The sample yields 200,000 to 300,000 clones, roughly 87% seen once. Sequencing was performed on PBMCs. All receptors come from a woman aged 25-40 years in good health and CMV-seronegative.

The chain has TRBV13 and TRBJ2-5; no firm D call. V lost 4 bases and J lost 5, with 5 bases in between. Germline values: CDR1 PRHDT, CDR2 FYEKMQ (reference sequence). CDR3 size: 11 residues. CDR3 residues: CASSSRETQYF. For the CDR3, the DNA is TGTGCCAGCAGCTCCAGGGAGACCCAGTACTTC.

The chain has TRBV7-9 and TRBJ2-1; D remains ambiguous. This CDR3 is 10 amino acids long. The V gene's germline CDR1 is SEHNR and CDR2 FQNEAQ (reference sequence). Trimming stripped 6 bases from V and 4 bases from J, with 1 base between. The CDR3 loop is CASSYNEQFF. Written as DNA, the CDR3 is TGTGCCAGCAGTTACAATGAGCAGTTCTTC.

The genes are TRBV13 and TRBJ2-2; D may be TRBD1 (6 bases). CDR1 PRHDT and CDR2 FYEKMQ come from the germline V gene (reference sequence). The V end was cut by 0 bases, the J end by 1 base, with 15 bases between. The CDR3 has 18 residues. The CDR3 here is CASSLGLQGWENTGELFF. DNA of the CDR3: TGTGCCAGCAGCTTAGGTCTCCAGGGGTGGGAGAACACCGGGGAGCTGTTTTTT. Together with reference TRBV13 and TRBJ2-2, the CDR3 gives the full variable domain: AAGVIQSPRHLIKEKRETATLKCYPIPRHDTVYWYQQGPGQDPQFLISFYEKMQSDKGSIPDRFSAQQFSDYHSELNMSSLELGDSALYFCASSLGLQGWENTGELFFGEGSRLTVL.

This clone was detected only a few times. This chain links TRBV4-2 with TRBJ2-1, with TRBD2 matching 12 bases. There are 13 residues in the CDR3. The germline CDR1 and CDR2 sequences are LGHNA and YNFKEQ. The trim removed 6 bases at V and 8 bases at J, leaving 2 bases unmatched. The DNA of the CDR3 is TGTGCCAGCAGTCTAGCGGGAGGGGATGAGCAGTTCTTC. Its protein product is CASSLAGGDEQFF.

The chain uses TRBV11-3 and TRBJ2-7; D might be TRBD1 (5 bases). The CDR3 has 13 amino acids. The ends were cut back, 5 bases at V and 6 bases at J, with 14 bases in the middle. Germline V lookup: CDR1 SGHNT, CDR2 YENEEA. The CDR3 here is CASSQQASLEQYF. The CDR3, as DNA: TGTGCCAGCAGCCAACAGGCTTCTCTCGAGCAGTACTTC.

The rearrangement joins TRBV5-4 to TRBJ2-7; possibly TRBD1 for D (6 bases). Trimming stripped 4 bases from V and 1 base from J, with 15 bases between. Germline V lookup: CDR1 SGHNT, CDR2 YYREEE (reference sequence). The CDR3 contains 15 residues. The CDR3 is CASSVRDIRSYEQYF. The CDR3 nucleotides are TGTGCCAGCAGCGTCCGGGACATCCGATCCTACGAGCAGTACTTC.

The chain joins TRBV29-1 to TRBJ2-5; 14 nucleotides match TRBD2. This CDR3 has 15 residues. J was trimmed by 3 bases and V by 5 bases; bases with no gene match: 5. Germline V gives CDR1 SQVTM, CDR2 ANQGSEA. CDR3 protein: CSVKSTSGREETQYF. DNA for the CDR3: TGCAGCGTTAAATCGACTAGCGGGAGGGAAGAGACCCAGTACTTC.

The gene calls are TRBV15 and TRBJ2-6, with 8 bases identical to TRBD2. Germline loops: CDR1 LNHNV, CDR2 YYDKDF (reference sequence). CDR3 length: 18 amino acids. V was clipped by 3 bases and J by 2 bases; unmatched bases: 9. This CDR3 is CATSSSSGSIPGANVLTF. The CDR3 coding sequence is TGTGCCACCAGCAGCAGCAGCGGGAGCATTCCTGGGGCCAACGTCCTGACTTTC.

This clone has just one count. The CDR3, as DNA: TGTGCCAGCAGTGACAACAGGGGTCCCCAAGAGACCCAGTACTTC. Its translation: CASSDNRGPQETQYF. The chain is built from TRBV6-1 and TRBJ2-5; 7 positions match TRBD1. Germline assignment: CDR1 MNHNS and CDR2 SASEGT. The CDR3 contains 15 residues. The J segment lost 1 base and the V segment lost 3 bases, leaving 5 bases of the junction unmatched.

This clone showed up just once. The chain is built from TRBV6-6 and TRBJ2-2, with D possibly TRBD1 on 5 matching bases. V was trimmed by 7 bases and J by 4 bases, leaving 13 bases between them. There are 14 residues in the CDR3. Per germline, CDR1 MNHNY and CDR2 SVGAGI (reference sequence). The DNA of the CDR3 is TGTGCCAGCACATCAGGGCAATTCACCGGGGAGCTGTTTTTT. Residues: CASTSGQFTGELFF.

This chain links TRBV5-1 with TRBJ2-1, with TRBD2 matching 11 bases. Trimming at V came to 3 bases and at J to 2 bases, leaving 4 bases not matched to a gene. The CDR3 runs to 16 residues. From germline, CDR1 is SGHRS and CDR2 YFSETQ. CDR3 loop: CASSWGTSGPYNEQFF. The CDR3 bases are TGCGCCAGCAGCTGGGGGACTAGCGGTCCCTACAATGAGCAGTTCTTC.

The rearrangement uses TRBV6-6 and TRBJ2-5; the match to TRBD1 covers 7 bases. V lost 3 bases to trimming and J lost 5 bases; unmatched junction nucleotides: 6. This CDR3 is built from 14 residues. The germline gives CDR1 MNHNY, CDR2 SVGAGI (reference sequence). The CDR3 bases are TGTGCCAGCAGTTATCCAGGGGGTGATGAGACCCAGTACTTC. This sequence encodes CASSYPGGDETQYF.

The CDR3 here is CASSPGGGVNTGELFF. The CDR3 coding sequence is TGTGCCAGCTCACCCGGAGGCGGAGTCAACACCGGGGAGCTGTTTTTT. This rearrangement joins TRBV18 to TRBJ2-2; TRBD2 might be the D (5 bases). From germline, CDR1 is KGHSH and CDR2 LQKENI. Trimming took off 3 bases at V and 2 bases at J, with 13 bases between the two ends. This CDR3 spans 16 amino acids.

This chain links TRBV6-5 with TRBJ1-5, with a weak D call TRBD1 (5 bases). Trimming took off 4 bases at V and 0 bases at J, with 10 bases between the two ends. The CDR3 is 15 residues long. The germline CDR1 and CDR2 sequences are MNHEY and SVGAGI. CDR3 coding DNA: TGTGCCAGCAGTTCCGGACACAATAGCAATCAGCCCCAGCATTTT. This sequence encodes CASSSGHNSNQPQHF.

The chain joins TRBV5-1 to TRBJ1-5; TRBD1 might be the D (5 bases). Trimming removed 2 bases from V and 4 bases from J, with 7 bases in between. Per germline, CDR1 SGHRS and CDR2 YFSETQ. CDR3 size: 13 residues. DNA for the CDR3: TGCGCCAGCAGCTTTGGACAAAATCAGCCCCAGCATTTT. Its protein is CASSFGQNQPQHF.

The chain is built from TRBV7-9 and TRBJ1-2; the D gene is possibly TRBD1 (6 bases). Germline-derived CDR1 and CDR2 are SEHNR and FQNEAQ (reference sequence). Deletions cut 1 base from V and 8 bases from J, with 17 bases between. The length of the CDR3 is 15 residues. DNA for the CDR3: TGTGCCAGCAGCTTAGGTCCAGGGGTGGCGAGCGGCTACACCTTC. As protein: CASSLGPGVASGYTF.

V usage is TRBV6-1 and J usage is TRBJ1-2; 7 positions agree with TRBD1. This CDR3 spans 12 amino acids. Trimming took 6 bases from V and 4 from J; bases not matched to a gene: 2. Germline loops: CDR1 MNHNS, CDR2 SASEGT. The CDR3 DNA sequence: TGTGCCAGCAGGGACAGGAGCTATGGCTACACCTTC. It translates to CASRDRSYGYTF.

J is TRBJ2-4 and V is TRBV4-1, with 8 bases lining up with TRBD2. Germline V gives CDR1 MGHRA, CDR2 YSYEKL. V lost 1 base to trimming and J lost 5 bases; unmatched junction nucleotides: 4. The CDR3 totals 15 residues. The DNA of the CDR3 is TGCGCCAGCAGCCAAGTTCGGGGGGGAGAAAACATTCAGTACTTC. As protein: CASSQVRGGENIQYF.

The chain couples TRBV7-9 to TRBJ1-5; D is unresolved. CDR1 and CDR2 (germline): SEHNR, FQNEAQ (reference sequence). Trimming removed 5 bases from V and 5 bases from J, with 13 bases in between. CDR3 length equals 14 residues. CDR3 bases: TGTGCCAGCAGCCCCGCTAGCAGTCATCAGCCCCAGCATTTT. It specifies CASSPASSHQPQHF. The full variable domain, in which reference TRBV7-9 and TRBJ1-5 provide the parts outside the CDR3, is DTGVSQNPRHKITKRGQNVTFRCDPISEHNRLYWYRQTLGQGPEFLTYFQNEAQLEKSRLLSDRFSAERPKGSFSTLEIQRTEQGDSAMYLCASSPASSHQPQHFGDGTRLSIL.

This chain uses TRBV11-2 with TRBJ2-1; 9 bases align to TRBD2. There are 15 residues in the CDR3. Per germline, CDR1 SGHAT and CDR2 FQNNGV. The J segment lost 0 bases and the V segment lost 8 bases, leaving 5 bases of the junction unmatched. The CDR3 is CASRGGGDSYNEQFF. CDR3 in DNA: TGTGCCAGCCGCGGCGGGGGGGACTCCTACAATGAGCAGTTCTTC.

This clone was detected only once. The chain recombines TRBV12-5 with TRBJ2-7; D is unclear. Germline V lookup: CDR1 LGHNT, CDR2 FRNRAP. This CDR3 is built from 14 residues. With 5 bases removed from V and 2 bases from J, the gap between germline ends came to 13 bases. CDR3 in amino acids: CASGHRTGPYEQYF. The CDR3 DNA sequence: TGTGCTAGTGGTCACCGGACCGGCCCCTACGAGCAGTACTTC.

The CDR3 region is CASSAARGGETQYF. The CDR3 DNA reads TGTGCCAGCAGCGCCGCGAGGGGCGGAGAGACCCAGTACTTC. This chain links TRBV7-2 with TRBJ2-5; perhaps D is TRBD1 or TRBD2 (5 bases each). This CDR3 spans 14 amino acids. Trimming shortened V by 5 bases and J by 4 bases, and 14 bases separated the two germline ends. Per the germline V gene, CDR1 is SGHTA and CDR2 is FQGNSA.

This clone was counted once. This sequence joins TRBV9 and TRBJ2-3; 7 bases agree with TRBD1. The V segment lost 0 bases and the J segment 0 bases; nucleotides outside the gene matches: 4. CDR3 size: 16 residues. CDR1 and CDR2 from the germline V gene are SGDLS and YYNGEE. The CDR3 here is CASSVGGGQSTDTQYF. The CDR3 nucleotides are TGTGCCAGCAGCGTAGGAGGGGGACAGAGCACAGATACGCAGTATTTT.

This chain uses TRBV28 with TRBJ2-1; either TRBD1 or TRBD2 may fit D (5 bases each). V gave up 1 base and J gave up 4 bases, with 11 bases separating them. The CDR3 length is 15 residues. Looked up from germline, CDR1 is MDHEN and CDR2 is SYDVKM. The CDR3 DNA is TGTGCCAGCAGTTTATTACGGGGCCCGTACAATGAGCAGTTCTTC. Amino acids: CASSLLRGPYNEQFF.